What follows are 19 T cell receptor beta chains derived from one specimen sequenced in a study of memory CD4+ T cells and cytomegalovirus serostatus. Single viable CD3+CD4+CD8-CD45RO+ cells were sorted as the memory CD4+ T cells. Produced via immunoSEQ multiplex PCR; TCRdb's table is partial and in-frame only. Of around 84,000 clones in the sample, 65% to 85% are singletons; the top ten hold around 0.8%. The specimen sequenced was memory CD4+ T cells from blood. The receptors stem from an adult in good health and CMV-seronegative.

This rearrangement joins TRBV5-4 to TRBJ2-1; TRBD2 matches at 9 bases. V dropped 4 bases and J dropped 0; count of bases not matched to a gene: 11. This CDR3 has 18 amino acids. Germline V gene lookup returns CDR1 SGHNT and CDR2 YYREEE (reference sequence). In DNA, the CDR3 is TGTGCCAGCAGCGGAGGGGCCCTAGCGGGGAGCTCCTACAATGAGCAGTTCTTC. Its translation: CASSGGALAGSSYNEQFF.

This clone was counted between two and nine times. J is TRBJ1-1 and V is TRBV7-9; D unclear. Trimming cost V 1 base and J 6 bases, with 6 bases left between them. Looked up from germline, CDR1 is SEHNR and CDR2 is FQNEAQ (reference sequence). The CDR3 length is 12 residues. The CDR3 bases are TGTGCCAGCAGCTTAGAGGGTTCTGAAGCTTTCTTT. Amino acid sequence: CASSLEGSEAFF.

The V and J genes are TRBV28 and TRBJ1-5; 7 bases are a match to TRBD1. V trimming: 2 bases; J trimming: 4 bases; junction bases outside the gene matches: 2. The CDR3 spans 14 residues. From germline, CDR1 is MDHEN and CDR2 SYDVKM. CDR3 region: CASSLGQVNQPQHF. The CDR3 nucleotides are TGTGCCAGCAGTTTAGGACAGGTTAATCAGCCCCAGCATTTT.

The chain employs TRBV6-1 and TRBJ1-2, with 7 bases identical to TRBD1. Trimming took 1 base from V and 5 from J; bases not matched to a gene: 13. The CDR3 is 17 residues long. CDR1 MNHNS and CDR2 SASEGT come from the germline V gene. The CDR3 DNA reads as TGTGCCAGCAGTGAAGGCTTTCAGAGGGACAGTCTTTATGGCTACACCTTC. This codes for CASSEGFQRDSLYGYTF.

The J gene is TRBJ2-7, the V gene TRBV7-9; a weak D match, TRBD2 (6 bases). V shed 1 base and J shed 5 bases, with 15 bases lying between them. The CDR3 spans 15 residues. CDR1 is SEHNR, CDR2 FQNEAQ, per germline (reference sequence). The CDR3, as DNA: TGTGCCAGCAGCTTAGTAGGACGGCGCGGGGACGAGCAGTACTTC. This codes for CASSLVGRRGDEQYF.

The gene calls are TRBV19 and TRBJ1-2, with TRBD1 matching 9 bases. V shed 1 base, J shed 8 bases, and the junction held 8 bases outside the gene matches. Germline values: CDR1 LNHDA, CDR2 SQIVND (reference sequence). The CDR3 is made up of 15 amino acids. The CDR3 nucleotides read TGTGCCAGTAGTATAGTGACGACAGGGGGTGGCGGCTACACCTTC. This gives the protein CASSIVTTGGGGYTF.

CDR3 protein: CASSLATGTNTQYF. CDR3 coding DNA: TGTGCCAGCAGCTTAGCGACAGGGACAAATACGCAGTATTTT. The V gene is TRBV7-8, the J gene TRBJ2-3, with TRBD1 identical over 7 bases. The CDR3 loop spans 14 amino acids. Germline V gene lookup returns CDR1 SGHVS and CDR2 FQNEAQ. V gave up 0 bases and J gave up 7 bases; unmatched junction bases: 4.

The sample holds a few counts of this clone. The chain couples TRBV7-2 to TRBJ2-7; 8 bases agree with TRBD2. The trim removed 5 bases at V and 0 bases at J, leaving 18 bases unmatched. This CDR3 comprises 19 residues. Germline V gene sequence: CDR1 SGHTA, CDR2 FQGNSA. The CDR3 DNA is TGTGCCAGCAGCCTTAAAATTCCGGGACTAGATTTTGTCTCCTACGAGCAGTACTTC. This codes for CASSLKIPGLDFVSYEQYF. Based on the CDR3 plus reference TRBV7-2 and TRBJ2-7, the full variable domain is GAGVSQSPSNKVTEKGKDVELRCDPISGHTALYWYRQSLGQGLEFLIYFQGNSAPDKSGLPSDRFSAERTGGSVSTLTIQRTQQEDSAVYLCASSLKIPGLDFVSYEQYFGPGTRLTVT.

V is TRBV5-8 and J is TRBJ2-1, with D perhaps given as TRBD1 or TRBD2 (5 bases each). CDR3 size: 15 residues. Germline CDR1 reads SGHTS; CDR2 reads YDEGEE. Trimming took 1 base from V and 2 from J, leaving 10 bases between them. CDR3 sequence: CASSLPGRTYNEQFF. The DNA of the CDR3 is TGTGCCAGCAGCTTGCCGGGGCGGACCTACAATGAGCAGTTCTTC.

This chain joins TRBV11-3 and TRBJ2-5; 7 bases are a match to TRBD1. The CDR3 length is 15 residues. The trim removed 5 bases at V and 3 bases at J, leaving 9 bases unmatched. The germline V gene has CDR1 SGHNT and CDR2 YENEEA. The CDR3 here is CASSPGTGDEETQYF. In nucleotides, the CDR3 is TGTGCCAGCAGCCCCGGCACAGGGGATGAAGAGACCCAGTACTTC. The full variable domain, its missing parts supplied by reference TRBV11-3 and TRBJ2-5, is EAGVVQSPRYKIIEKKQPVAFWCNPISGHNTLYWYLQNLGQGPELLIRYENEEAVDDSQLPKDRFSAERLKGVDSTLKIQPAELGDSAVYLCASSPGTGDEETQYFGPGTRLLVL.

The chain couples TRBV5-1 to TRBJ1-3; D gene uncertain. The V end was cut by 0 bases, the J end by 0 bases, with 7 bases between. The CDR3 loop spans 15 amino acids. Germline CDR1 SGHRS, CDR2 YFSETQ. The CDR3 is CASSLGTISGNTIYF. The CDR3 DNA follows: TGCGCCAGCAGCTTGGGTACCATCTCTGGAAACACCATATATTTT.

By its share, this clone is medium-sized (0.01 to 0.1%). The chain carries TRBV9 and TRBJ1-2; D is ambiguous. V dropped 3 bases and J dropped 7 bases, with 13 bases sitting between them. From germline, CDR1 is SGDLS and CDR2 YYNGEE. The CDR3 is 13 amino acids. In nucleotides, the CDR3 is TGTGCCAGCAGCGGCCCCTTTCCAGGTGGCTACACCTTC. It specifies CASSGPFPGGYTF.

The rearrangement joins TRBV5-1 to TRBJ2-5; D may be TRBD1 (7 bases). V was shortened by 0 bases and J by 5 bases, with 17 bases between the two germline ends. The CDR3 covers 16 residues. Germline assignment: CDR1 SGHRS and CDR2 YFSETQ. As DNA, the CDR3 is TGCGCCAGCAGCTTGGCTGGAGGGGGCACGCGGGAGACCCAGTACTTC. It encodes CASSLAGGGTRETQYF.

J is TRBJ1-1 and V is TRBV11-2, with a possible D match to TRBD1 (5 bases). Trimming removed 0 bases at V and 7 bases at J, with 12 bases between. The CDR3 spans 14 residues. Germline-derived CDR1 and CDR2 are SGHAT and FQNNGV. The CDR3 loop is CASSLDPTAYEAFF. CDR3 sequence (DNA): TGTGCCAGCAGCTTAGATCCGACAGCCTATGAAGCTTTCTTT.

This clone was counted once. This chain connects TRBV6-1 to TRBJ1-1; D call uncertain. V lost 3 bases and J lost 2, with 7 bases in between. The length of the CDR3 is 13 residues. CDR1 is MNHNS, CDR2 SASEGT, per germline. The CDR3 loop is CASSETYNTEAFF. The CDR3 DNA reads TGTGCCAGCAGTGAGACCTATAACACTGAAGCTTTCTTT.

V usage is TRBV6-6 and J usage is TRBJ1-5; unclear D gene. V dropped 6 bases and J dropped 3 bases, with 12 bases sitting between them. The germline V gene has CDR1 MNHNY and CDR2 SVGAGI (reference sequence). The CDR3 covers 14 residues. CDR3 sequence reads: CASRPTAINQPQHF. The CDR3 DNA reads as TGTGCCAGCAGACCCACAGCTATCAATCAGCCCCAGCATTTT.

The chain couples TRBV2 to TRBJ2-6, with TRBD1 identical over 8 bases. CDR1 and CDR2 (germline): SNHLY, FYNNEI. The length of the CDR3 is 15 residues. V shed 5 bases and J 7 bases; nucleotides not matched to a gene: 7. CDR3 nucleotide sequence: TGTGCCAGCAGTCTTGACAGGGGAAGAGCCAACGTCCTGACTTTC. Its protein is CASSLDRGRANVLTF.

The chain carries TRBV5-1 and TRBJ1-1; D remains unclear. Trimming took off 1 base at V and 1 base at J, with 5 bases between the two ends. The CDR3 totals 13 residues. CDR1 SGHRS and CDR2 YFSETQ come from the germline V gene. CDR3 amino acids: CASSLSTNTEAFF. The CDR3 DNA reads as TGCGCCAGCAGCTTGTCCACGAACACTGAAGCTTTCTTT.

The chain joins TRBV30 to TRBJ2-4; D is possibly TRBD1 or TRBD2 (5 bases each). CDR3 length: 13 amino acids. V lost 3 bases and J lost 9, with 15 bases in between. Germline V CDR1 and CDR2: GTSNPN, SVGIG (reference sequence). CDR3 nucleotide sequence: TGTGCCTGGAGGTGGGTAGGGGACGGCATTCAGTACTTC. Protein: CAWRWVGDGIQYF.